This TCR beta chain was sequenced in a study of PD-1 blockade in classical Hodgkin lymphoma. CDR1 is MDHEN, CDR2 SYDVKM, per germline. V was trimmed by 7 bases and J by 3 bases, leaving 16 bases between them. CDR3 length: 15 residues. Libraries were prepared by immunoSEQ multiplex PCR; TCRdb keeps only in-frame clonotypes and omits some of them. The table records about 94,000 clones, roughly nine tenths of them present only once. Every patient experienced relapse after autologous stem cell transplantation, and brentuximab vedotin exposure varied. The chain is built from TRBV28 and TRBJ1-3; D gene uncertain. Source: peripheral blood mononuclear cells (PBMCs), taken before the second cycle of nivolumab. The receptor's source is a human donor with classical Hodgkin lymphoma. Here the CDR3 reads CASTPRLGSGNTIYF. DNA of the CDR3: TGTGCCAGCACCCCCAGACTAGGGAGTGGAAACACCATATATTTT.